The T cell receptor beta chain under discussion was sequenced for a study of identical twins. Study-wide results and caveats: Invariant populations such as MAIT and iNKT cells could partly muddle zero-insertion analyses. Abundant beta clonotypes from cord blood bore fewer insertions; memory repertoires lacked this pattern.

A universal primer site was incorporated via template switching, and the cDNA contained unique molecular identifiers. TCRdb re-called the 5' RACE reads with MiXCR, one entry per CDR3 protein. The sample lists hundreds of thousands of distinct CDR3 sequences; approximately 20% were seen once. This clonotype has a handful of counts. Its specificity is not known. V shed 5 bases, J shed 2 bases, and the junction held 10 bases outside the gene matches. CDR1 SEHNR and CDR2 FQNEAQ come from the germline V gene (reference sequence). The CDR3 has 16 amino acids. A further study also used this sample, focusing on yellow fever vaccine responses in identical twins. That work adds: In identical twins, vaccine T cell responses appeared partly shared and partly individual.

The rearrangement uses TRBV7-9 and TRBJ2-7; 9 bases match TRBD2. This TCR came from a woman aged 18 to 35 in good health. Source material: CD4+ T cells sorted from blood. The CDR3 sequence: CASSPMAGGPTYEQYF. Here the CDR3 DNA reads TGTGCCAGCAGCCCCATGGCGGGAGGGCCCACCTACGAGCAGTACTTC. The full variable domain, completed using reference TRBV7-9 and TRBJ2-7, is DTGVSQNPRHKITKRGQNVTFRCDPISEHNRLYWYRQTLGQGPEFLTYFQNEAQLEKSRLLSDRFSAERPKGSFSTLEIQRTEQGDSAMYLCASSPMAGGPTYEQYFGPGTRLTVT.